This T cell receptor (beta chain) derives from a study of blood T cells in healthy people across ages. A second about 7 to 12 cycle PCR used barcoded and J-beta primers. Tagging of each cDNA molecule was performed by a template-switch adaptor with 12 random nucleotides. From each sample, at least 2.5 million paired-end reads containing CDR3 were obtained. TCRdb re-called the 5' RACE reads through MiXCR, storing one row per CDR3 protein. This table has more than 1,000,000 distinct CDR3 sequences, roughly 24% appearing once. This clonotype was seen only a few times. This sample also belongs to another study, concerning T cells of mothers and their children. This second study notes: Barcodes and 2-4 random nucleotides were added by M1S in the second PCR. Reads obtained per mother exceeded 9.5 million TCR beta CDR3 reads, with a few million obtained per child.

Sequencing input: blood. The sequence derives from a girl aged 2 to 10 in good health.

As DNA, the CDR3 is TGCAGTGCTAGACTATCGCAGTTTCATGAAAAACTGTTTTTT. Its translation is CSARLSQFHEKLFF. The chain links TRBV20-1 to TRBJ1-4; unclear D gene. The V end was cut by 2 bases, the J end by 6 bases, with 13 bases between. The CDR3 contains 14 residues. Per the germline V gene, CDR1 is DFQATT and CDR2 is SNEGSKA (reference sequence).